These 7 T cell receptor beta chains share one sample of origin, sequenced in a study of blood T cell repertoires in COVID-19. The assay was immunoSEQ multiplex PCR, and TCRdb's table has in-frame clones only and misses some. The repertoire includes some 240,000 clones, approximately 88% of them detected once, and around 3.2% sits in the top ten. Specimen: PBMCs or T cells enriched from blood (not recorded which). These receptors came from a woman aged 40-49 years who had been exposed to COVID-19.

This sequence joins TRBV4-2 and TRBJ2-1; no reliable D call. The CDR3 is 13 residues long. From germline, CDR1 is LGHNA and CDR2 YNFKEQ. V lost 0 bases and J 10 bases, leaving 10 bases between the germline ends. CDR3 residues: CASSQDLPREQFF. The CDR3 DNA reads as TGTGCCAGCAGCCAAGATCTCCCCCGGGAGCAGTTCTTC.

The chain joins TRBV7-9 to TRBJ2-3, with 7 positions matching TRBD1. The trim removed 1 base at V and 11 bases at J, leaving 3 bases unmatched. There are 12 residues in the CDR3. Germline V lookup: CDR1 SEHNR, CDR2 FQNEAQ (reference sequence). This CDR3 is CASSLGQGLQYF. In DNA form, the CDR3 reads TGTGCCAGCAGCTTAGGACAGGGCTTGCAGTATTTT.

The rearrangement links TRBV30 to TRBJ1-1; maybe TRBD1 (5 bases). Germline CDR1 GTSNPN, CDR2 SVGIG (reference sequence). The V end lost 2 bases, the J end lost 1 base, and 11 bases lay between the germline ends. The CDR3 loop spans 14 amino acids. The CDR3 DNA sequence: TGTGCCTGGAGTACCGGGACTCCGAACACTGAAGCTTTCTTT. Amino acid sequence: CAWSTGTPNTEAFF. Drawing the rest from reference TRBV30 and TRBJ1-1, the complete variable domain is SQTIHQWPATLVQPVGSPLSLECTVEGTSNPNLYWYRQAAGRGLQLLFYSVGIGQISSEVPQNLSASRPQDRQFILSSKKLLLSDSGFYLCAWSTGTPNTEAFFGQGTRLTVV.

This sequence joins TRBV2 and TRBJ1-2; 7 nucleotides agree with TRBD1. CDR1 and CDR2 from the germline V gene are SNHLY and FYNNEI. This CDR3 contains 15 residues. The V gene end was trimmed by 5 bases and the J gene end by 7 bases; junction bases not matched to a gene: 13. CDR3 nucleotide sequence: TGTGCCAGCAGTCCGGACAGGCCGCTCGGGCGTGGCTACACCTTC. Its translation: CASSPDRPLGRGYTF.

This rearrangement joins TRBV6-5 to TRBJ2-3; 8 bases are a match to TRBD2. The CDR3 sequence is 16 residues long. The germline CDR1 and CDR2 sequences are MNHEY and SVGAGI. Unmatched junction bases numbered 4, after V lost 2 bases and J lost 0 bases. CDR3 in amino acids: CASSYGASGSTDTQYF. As DNA, the CDR3 is TGTGCCAGCAGTTACGGGGCTAGCGGGAGCACAGATACGCAGTATTTT.

The rearrangement links TRBV6-5 to TRBJ2-5; possible D gene TRBD2, 5 bases. Per the germline V gene, CDR1 is MNHEY and CDR2 is SVGAGI. Trimming took 5 bases from V and 2 from J, leaving 12 bases between them. The CDR3 has 14 amino acids. CDR3 nucleotides: TGTGCCAGCAGTCGACCGGGCGGGCAAGAGACCCAGTACTTC. Translating gives CASSRPGGQETQYF.

The genes are TRBV4-3 and TRBJ2-5; 11 bases agree with TRBD1. Trimming removed 5 bases from V and 4 bases from J; junction bases left unmatched: 3. CDR3 size: 14 residues. Germline V lookup: CDR1 LGHNA, CDR2 YSLEER. For the CDR3, the DNA is TGCGCCAGCAGCGGACAGGGGGCAAGAGAGACCCAGTACTTC. Translating gives CASSGQGARETQYF.